This TCR beta chain was identified during a study of early T cells in non-severe SARS-CoV-2 infection. Study summary: Sequencing input comprised bulk RNA from unsorted whole blood; chain pairing was not available. Study-level results: Missing private and CD4 specificities, VDJdb matching favored anti-spike CD8 responses.

Germline V gives CDR1 MDHEN, CDR2 SYDVKM. V lost 7 bases and J 0 bases, leaving 16 bases between the germline ends. The CDR3 runs 16 residues. Each cDNA molecule carried a unique molecular identifier. One entry per CDR3 protein results from TCRdb running MiXCR on the 5' RACE reads. The table has tens of thousands of distinct CDR3 sequences, 9.5% to 15% seen once. In regard to this clonotype: Its antigen is still unknown.

The receptor was isolated from an adult who was a healthcare worker with PCR-confirmed SARS-CoV-2 infection or an uninfected control (not recorded which). This chain joins TRBV28 and TRBJ1-3, with D tentatively TRBD1 (5 bases). The sequences come from whole blood, collected at baseline. In DNA form, the CDR3 reads TGTGCCAGCACCCTCGAGGGGATCCACTCTGGAAACACCATATATTTT. Its translation is CASTLEGIHSGNTIYF.